A selection of T cell receptor beta chains follows, all from one sample in a study of cytomegalovirus exposure and HLA in healthy donors. Sequencing was performed with immunoSEQ multiplex PCR; in TCRdb, only in-frame clones are kept and a portion is missing. The sample yields some 110,000 clones, 71% seen once. Material: PBMCs. The receptor source for this set is a female donor in good health and CMV-seronegative. Each CDR3 is given with its conserved first and last residue. D genes are given only for firm matches. Only part of the rows carry a size: once, few, many, or a class if the clone is expanded.

.	TRBV5-1	TRBJ2-2	.	TGCGCCAGCAGCTTTCCGAGCCCCCCCGGGGAGCTGTTTTTT	CASSFPSPPGELFF
.	TRBV5-4	TRBJ2-7	.	TGTGCCAGCAGCCCGTCGACAGAGAGCTCCTACGAGCAGTACTTC	CASSPSTESSYEQYF
.	TRBV15	TRBJ2-7	.	TGTGCCACCAGCAGAGATCCCCAGTACGAGCAGTACTTC	CATSRDPQYEQYF
.	TRBV11-2	TRBJ1-2	TRBD1	TGTGCCAGCAGCTTAAAGGGACCGGGACAGGGGGGTACAAGGCTCACCTTC	CASSLKGPGQGGTRLTF
.	TRBV4-1	TRBJ2-7	.	TGCGCCAGCAGCCAAGACGGCTACGAGCAGTACTTC	CASSQDGYEQYF
.	TRBV5-1	TRBJ2-1	TRBD1	TGCGCCACCCGTCGGGAACAGGGGGCGAATGAGCAGTTCTTC	CATRREQGANEQFF
once	TRBV15	TRBJ2-3	.	TGTGCCACCAGCAGAGCAGGGCTGGCCACAGATACGCAGTATTTT	CATSRAGLATDTQYF
.	TRBV12-5	TRBJ2-3	TRBD2	TGTGCTAGTGGTTTGATAACTAGCGGGAGAACAGATACGCAGTATTTT	CASGLITSGRTDTQYF
.	TRBV28	TRBJ1-2	.	TGTGCCAGCAGCCCCCCGACCAGGGCCGGCTACACCTTC	CASSPPTRAGYTF
few	TRBV7-2	TRBJ1-1	.	TGTGCCAGCAGCTTTCACCAGGGTTTCGATGAAGCTTTCTTT	CASSFHQGFDEAFF
.	TRBV10-2	TRBJ1-1	TRBD1	TGCGCCAGCAGTGAGTTCGACAGGGGAAAAACTGAAGCTTTCTTT	CASSEFDRGKTEAFF
.	TRBV7-9	TRBJ2-2	.	TGTGCCAGCAGCTTCCCTCCAGGACTATTTCAGCTGTTTTTT	CASSFPPGLFQLFF
.	TRBV27	TRBJ2-7	.	TGTGCCAGCAGTCAGAGGGCGGGTGGCGAGCAGTACTTC	CASSQRAGGEQYF
.	TRBV30	TRBJ1-1	.	TGTGCCTGGAGTTCGCGGGACGAAGCTTTCTTT	CAWSSRDEAFF
.	TRBV6-1	TRBJ2-7	.	TGTGCCAGCAGTGAATACAAATTCGGCAGGGCGACCTACGAGCAGTACTTC	CASSEYKFGRATYEQYF
.	TRBV10-1	TRBJ2-5	.	TGCGCCAGCAGTGAGTCTGGGGCAGGGAAGACCCAGTACTTC	CASSESGAGKTQYF
.	TRBV6-6	TRBJ2-5	.	TGTGCCAGCAGCTGGGGGGACGAGACCCAGTACTTC	CASSWGDETQYF
.	TRBV29-1	TRBJ1-1	TRBD1	TGCAGCGTTGAGGGGGGACAGACTGAAGCTTTCTTT	CSVEGGQTEAFF
.	TRBV11-3	TRBJ2-3	TRBD2	TGTGCCAGCAGCCCAGCGGGAACCACAGATACGCAGTATTTT	CASSPAGTTDTQYF
.	TRBV4-3	TRBJ2-7	TRBD1	TGCGCCAGCAGCCAAGGACAGGGGGACTCCTACGAGCAGTACTTC	CASSQGQGDSYEQYF
.	TRBV11-3	TRBJ2-2	TRBD1	TGTGCCAGCAGCTTAATTACCGGGACAGGTTGGACCGGGGAGCTGTTTTTT	CASSLITGTGWTGELFF
.	TRBV4-1	TRBJ2-3	TRBD2	TGCGCCAGCAGCCAAGTTAGCGGGGGGCTCGCAGATACGCAGTATTTT	CASSQVSGGLADTQYF
many	TRBV6-5	TRBJ1-2	.	TGTGCCAGCAGTCCCGACACCTGGAACTATGGCTACACCTTC	CASSPDTWNYGYTF
few	TRBV19	TRBJ1-1	.	TGTGCCAGTAGTATAGGGAGAACTGAAGCTTTCTTT	CASSIGRTEAFF
.	TRBV6-1	TRBJ2-7	TRBD2	TGTGCCAGCAGTGGAAGAGAGCGGGAGCTTGCCTACGAGCAGTACTTC	CASSGRERELAYEQYF
.	TRBV10-3	TRBJ1-1	.	TGTGCCATCAGCGTAGGTACAGCGAACACTGAAGCTTTCTTT	CAISVGTANTEAFF
.	TRBV10-2	TRBJ2-5	TRBD1	TGCGCCAGCAGTGTGTTCAGGGGGGAGACCCAGTACTTC	CASSVFRGETQYF
.	TRBV2	TRBJ1-3	.	TGTGCCAGCAGCCCGACACCCTCTGGAAACACCATATATTTT	CASSPTPSGNTIYF
.	TRBV14	TRBJ2-7	TRBD2	TGTGCCAGCAGTCAGTCGGGGGGAGCGACCTACGAGCAGTACTTC	CASSQSGGATYEQYF
.	TRBV27	TRBJ1-4	TRBD1	TGTGCCAGCAGTCCCACCGGGACAGGGGCCCTCGGGATAGCAAAACTGTTTTTT	CASSPTGTGALGIAKLFF
few	TRBV7-3	TRBJ2-1	TRBD2	TGTGCCAGCAGCGCCGGGACTAGCGGGATAAATGAGCAGTTCTTC	CASSAGTSGINEQFF
.	TRBV6-6	TRBJ1-2	TRBD1	TGTGCCAGCAGTTACCAGGGGGAGCGTGGCTACACCTTC	CASSYQGERGYTF
.	TRBV4-1	TRBJ1-2	.	TGCGCCAGCAGCCAAGAAGGCCAGCGAGTCTATGGCTACACCTTC	CASSQEGQRVYGYTF
many	TRBV15	TRBJ2-3	TRBD2	TGTGCCACCAGCGAGCGGGGGGATGCTCCAGATACGCAGTATTTT	CATSERGDAPDTQYF
.	TRBV7-7	TRBJ2-1	TRBD2	TGTGCTAGCAGCCCGACTAGCGGGAGGGCCGTTGAGCAGTTCTTC	CASSPTSGRAVEQFF
.	TRBV30	TRBJ2-1	TRBD2	TGTGCCTGGCGTAGCAGGACTAGCAACTACAATGAGCAGTTCTTC	CAWRSRTSNYNEQFF
.	TRBV9	TRBJ2-1	TRBD2	TGTGCCAGCAGCGTAGGGACTAGCGGGAGATTCGAGCAGTTCTTC	CASSVGTSGRFEQFF
.	TRBV7-9	TRBJ2-7	TRBD1	TGTGCCAGCAGCCCGGGACAGGGGGGCTCCTACGAGCAGTACTTC	CASSPGQGGSYEQYF
few	TRBV7-9	TRBJ1-2	TRBD1	TGTGCCAGCAGCCCAGGGGGTTATGGCTACACCTTC	CASSPGGYGYTF
few	TRBV6-1	TRBJ2-7	.	TGTGCCAGCAGTGAAGGGGCTAATATGGCCTACGAGCAGTACTTC	CASSEGANMAYEQYF
.	TRBV7-9	TRBJ2-2	.	TGTGCCAGCAGCTTCCTTCCGAGCACCGGGGAGCTGTTTTTT	CASSFLPSTGELFF
.	TRBV2	TRBJ1-5	.	TGTGCCAGCAGTGAGGAGCAAATGAAGCCCCAGCATTTT	CASSEEQMKPQHF
once	TRBV18	TRBJ2-7	TRBD2	TGTGCCAGCTCACCAAGGGGGATTACTAGCGGGACCGAGCAGTACTTC	CASSPRGITSGTEQYF
few	TRBV4-1	TRBJ2-3	TRBD2	TGCGCCAGCAGCCAGCGGACTAGCGGCGATCTGAGCACAGATACGCAGTATTTT	CASSQRTSGDLSTDTQYF
.	TRBV6-5	TRBJ2-3	TRBD1	TGTGCCAGCAGGAGGGGGACAGATCGGTCGGGTACGCAGTATTTT	CASRRGTDRSGTQYF
once	TRBV2	TRBJ2-7	TRBD1	TGTGCCAGCGGGACAGGGAACCCCTACGAGCAGTACTTC	CASGTGNPYEQYF
.	TRBV4-2	TRBJ1-2	TRBD1	TGTGCCAGCAGCCAAGGGACAGGGGGCACTGGCTACACCTTC	CASSQGTGGTGYTF
few	TRBV2	TRBJ1-4	.	TGTGCCAGCCGGAGAAGGTCTGCAACTAATGAAAAACTGTTTTTT	CASRRRSATNEKLFF
once	TRBV7-9	TRBJ2-2	TRBD2	TGTGCCAGCAGCTTAATCCAGCGGGAGAACACCGGGGAGCTGTTTTTT	CASSLIQRENTGELFF
.	TRBV6-5	TRBJ2-3	.	TGTGCCAGCAGCCCGGAGGGGAGGGATACGCAGTATTTT	CASSPEGRDTQYF
.	TRBV11-1	TRBJ1-1	.	TGTGCCAGCAGCCACACAAGTGAAGCTTTCTTT	CASSHTSEAFF